This T cell receptor (beta chain) was obtained from a study of blood T cell repertoires in COVID-19. Study-level background: Researchers got acute and convalescent COVID-19 samples from the United States, Italy and Spain. In each case, the material was cDNA or gDNA derived from T cells, B-cell-depleted T cells, or PBMCs.

Per the original methods: The authors estimated nucleated cell counts from reference gene primer amplification. The method was immunoSEQ multiplex PCR; TCRdb's version includes in-frame clones alone and lacks a portion of them. That table is the source of V, J and clone size, and D and trimming were worked out from the DNA. The sample contains approximately 150,000 clones, around 87% of which appear only once. Germline CDR1 SGHVS, CDR2 FQNEAQ. J lost 2 bases, V lost 1 base, and 11 bases had no gene match. The CDR3 runs 19 residues. This receptor was identified in a woman between 45 and 65 years old with active or convalescent COVID-19. The J gene is TRBJ2-5, the V gene TRBV7-8, with 12 bases aligning to TRBD2. The sequenced material came from peripheral blood. The CDR3 spells CASSLGGLAGLRPQETQYF. For the CDR3, the DNA is TGTGCCAGCAGCTTAGGGGGACTAGCGGGCCTAAGACCTCAAGAGACCCAGTACTTC. The complete variable domain, with remaining parts taken from reference TRBV7-8 and TRBJ2-5, reads GAGVSQSPRYKVAKRGQDVALRCDPISGHVSLFWYQQALGQGPEFLTYFQNEAQLDKSGLPSDRFFAERPEGSVSTLKIQRTQQEDSAVYLCASSLGGLAGLRPQETQYFGPGTRLLVL.